The sequence of this T cell receptor beta chain was determined in a study of human T cells and chemical hapten exposure. General study findings and limits: There was no change with DPC sensitization in TCRs above 1 in 1000 frequency.

The CDR3 is made up of 15 amino acids. Germline V gene sequence: CDR1 ENHRY, CDR2 SYGVKD. V was clipped by 2 bases and J by 1 base; unmatched bases: 2. This clonotype showed up many times. What it binds is unknown. As processed by the authors: Samples contained a median of roughly 99,000 TCRs, with a range of 23,224 to 690,600. TCRdb independently ran MiXCR on the RACE reads; one entry per CDR3 protein. None of the V and J calls come from the authors' own analysis; TCRdb made them. Of fewer than 85,000 distinct CDR3 sequences in the sample, about 8.6% are singletons; the top ten hold 1.5% to 2%. Regarding time point: healthy volunteer bleed at 6 weeks. Sequencing started from total RNA isolated from unfractionated whole blood.

The genes are TRBV10-3 and TRBJ2-3; 8 positions match TRBD2. The source of this sequence is a female donor in good health. Some clones in this sample may be carry-over from other donors' samples. The sequenced sample was whole blood. The CDR3 is CAISEHSGGTDTQYF. The DNA of the CDR3 is TGTGCCATCAGTGAGCATAGCGGGGGCACAGATACGCAGTATTTT.